Included here is one T cell receptor (beta chain) sequence, with context. Antigen specificity is unknown. The DNA ends 3 residues before the CDR3 does, and the rest of the CDR3 is filled in from the germline J gene. The record originates from a study of T cells in women clearing cervical HPV infection. Clones were sequenced by immunoSEQ multiplex PCR, and TCRdb holds only the in-frame ones, with some missing. The repertoire table contains 30,000 to 35,000 clones. Germline V gene sequence: CDR1 SGHTA, CDR2 FQGNSA. V dropped 5 bases and J dropped 2 bases, with 12 bases sitting between them. This CDR3 is built from 14 residues. Whole-study results and caveats: TRBV6-7 abundance was lower in cases than controls (0.11% versus 0.16%). Timing of associations relative to infection is unclear; T-cell subsets were not isolated.

The clonotype was recovered from a woman aged 18 to 75 with a cervical HPV16 infection that either progressed to CIN3+ or cleared (not recorded which). The chain has TRBV7-2 and TRBJ1-2; D unresolved. What was sequenced was blood buffy coat. The part of the CDR3 DNA that was read is TGTGCCAGCAGCCTCCTTGGCGGGAACTATGGC. This gives the protein CASSLLGGNYG. In full, the CDR3 is CASSLLGGNYGYTF.